Below, 21 T cell receptor beta chains from the same sample are listed, as sequenced in a study of response to subunit inactivated influenza vaccine. TCRdb redid the calling of the RT-PCR reads with MiXCR, one entry per CDR3 protein. This sample has about 170,000 distinct CDR3 sequences, with 10% to 15% found just once. The data also belong to a second study, concerning T cells expressing NK-cell markers. From that paper: Template switching by 5'RACE with UMIs generated the TCR beta cDNA.

The material sequenced was CD8+ T cells sorted from PBMCs, taken less than 13 days after vaccination. Receptors originate from a man in his forties or fifties who received an inactivated influenza vaccine.

This clonotype was observed many times. J is TRBJ2-6 and V is TRBV6-2 or TRBV6-3; possibly TRBD1 for D (6 bases). Looked up from germline, CDR1 is MNHEY and CDR2 is SVGEGT. V lost 5 bases to trimming and J lost 0 bases, with 11 bases between them. There are 16 residues in the CDR3. CDR3 nucleotide sequence: TGTGCCAGCAGTCTTGACAGGTACTCTGGGGCCAACGTCCTGACTTTC. It yields the protein CASSLDRYSGANVLTF.

The table lists this clonotype with many counts. The chain combines TRBV2 with TRBJ2-2; perhaps TRBD1 as D (5 bases). This CDR3 has 14 amino acids. V lost 3 bases, J lost 5 bases, and 10 bases lay in between. In germline, CDR1 is SNHLY, CDR2 FYNNEI. CDR3 DNA: TGTGCCAGCAGTGATTTCAGGGATACCGGGGAGCTGTTTTTT. Amino acids: CASSDFRDTGELFF.

The chain uses TRBV27 and TRBJ1-4; TRBD1 is a possible D gene (5 bases). The germline CDR1 and CDR2 sequences are MNHEY and SMNVEV (reference sequence). This CDR3 region has 13 residues. Trimming took 4 bases from V and 12 from J, leaving 15 bases between them. The CDR3 nucleotides read TGTGCCAGCAGTTCAACCCTACCGGGACAACTGTTTTTT. Translating it yields CASSSTLPGQLFF. The variable domain in full, completed from reference TRBV27 and TRBJ1-4, reads EAQVTQNPRYLITVTGKKLTVTCSQNMNHEYMSWYRQDPGLGLRQIYYSMNVEVTDKGDVPEGYKVSRKEKRNFPLILESPSPNQTSLYFCASSSTLPGQLFFGSGTQLSVL.

The rearrangement links TRBV7-9 to TRBJ1-1; the D gene is possibly TRBD1 (5 bases). CDR1 and CDR2 from the germline V gene are SEHNR and FQNEAQ (reference sequence). The CDR3 sequence is 15 residues long. V dropped 3 bases and J dropped 0 bases, with 11 bases sitting between them. CDR3 region: CASSFGGELNTEAFF. CDR3 nucleotides: TGTGCCAGCAGCTTCGGGGGGGAGCTGAACACTGAAGCTTTCTTT. The whole variable domain, filled in from reference TRBV7-9 and TRBJ1-1, reads DTGVSQNPRHKITKRGQNVTFRCDPISEHNRLYWYRQTLGQGPEFLTYFQNEAQLEKSRLLSDRFSAERPKGSFSTLEIQRTEQGDSAMYLCASSFGGELNTEAFFGQGTRLTVV.

This clonotype was recorded a few times. V and J are TRBV11-2 and TRBJ2-1, with D uncertain. CDR3 length equals 15 residues. Germline V lookup: CDR1 SGHAT, CDR2 FQNNGV. Trimming removed 3 bases from V and 0 bases from J, with 9 bases in between. Here the CDR3 DNA reads TGTGCCAGCAGCTTCTCATCAAGCTCCTACAATGAGCAGTTCTTC. Protein product: CASSFSSSSYNEQFF.

V usage is TRBV13 and J usage is TRBJ2-6; 9 bases fit TRBD1. V trimming: 5 bases; J trimming: 2 bases; junction bases outside the gene matches: 10. CDR3 size: 18 residues. Germline assignment: CDR1 PRHDT and CDR2 FYEKMQ (reference sequence). CDR3 residues: CASSPPGQGRAGANVLTF. For the CDR3, the DNA is TGTGCCAGCAGCCCCCCGGGACAGGGAAGAGCTGGGGCCAACGTCCTGACTTTC.

This clonotype was observed many times. The chain employs TRBV28 and TRBJ2-6, with D possibly called TRBD1 or TRBD2 (5 bases each). V lost 4 bases, J lost 0 bases, and 19 bases lay in between. From germline, CDR1 is MDHEN and CDR2 SYDVKM. CDR3 length equals 19 residues. CDR3 protein: CASSSVRVRESSGANVLTF. In DNA, the CDR3 is TGTGCCAGCAGTTCCGTAAGGGTCAGGGAGAGCTCTGGGGCCAACGTCCTGACTTTC.

The sample holds a few counts of this clonotype. J is TRBJ2-1 and V is TRBV10-2; the match to TRBD1 covers 8 bases. The CDR3 sequence is 16 residues long. V gave up 3 bases and J gave up 7 bases; unmatched junction bases: 11. CDR1 and CDR2 (germline): WSHSY, SAAADI. CDR3 DNA: TGCGCCAGCAGTGAATTAGGCAGGGGGCAAGGAAATGAGCAGTTCTTC. Protein: CASSELGRGQGNEQFF.

This clonotype was counted between two and nine times. This chain uses TRBV28 with TRBJ2-2; the D is unclear. The CDR3 extends over 15 amino acids. Trimming removed 7 bases at V and 2 bases at J, with 14 bases between. Per germline, CDR1 MDHEN and CDR2 SYDVKM. CDR3 coding DNA: TGTGCCAGCACCGCCCTCGGGCTCAACACCGGGGAGCTGTTTTTT. It specifies CASTALGLNTGELFF.

This chain uses TRBV5-6 with TRBJ2-1; D is ambiguous. Per the germline V gene, CDR1 is SGHDT and CDR2 is YYEEEE. V was shortened by 4 bases and J by 10 bases, with 15 bases between the two germline ends. The CDR3 consists of 13 residues. The CDR3 sequence is CASSGTVYQEQFF. The CDR3, as DNA: TGTGCCAGCAGCGGTACAGTCTACCAGGAGCAGTTCTTC. The full variable domain, its missing parts supplied by reference TRBV5-6 and TRBJ2-1, is DAGVTQSPTHLIKTRGQQVTLRCSPKSGHDTVSWYQQALGQGPQFIFQYYEEEERQRGNFPDRFSGHQFPNYSSELNVNALLLGDSALYLCASSGTVYQEQFFGPGTRLTVL.

V is TRBV27 and J is TRBJ2-5; 14 bases map to TRBD2. The germline gives CDR1 MNHEY, CDR2 SMNVEV (reference sequence). The CDR3 is 16 amino acids. The junction had 9 bases not matched to a gene; V was cut back by 5 bases and J by 7 bases. CDR3 loop: CASSPGLAGVGVTQYF. The DNA of the CDR3 is TGTGCCAGCAGTCCGGGACTAGCGGGAGTAGGAGTGACCCAGTACTTC.

CDR3 sequence (DNA): TGTACCCGCAGTTTAGAACTAGCTGGGGGATACACCGGGGAGCTGTTTTTT. Translation gives CTRSLELAGGYTGELFF. The chain carries TRBV28 and TRBJ2-2, with D possibly being TRBD2 (6 bases). The CDR3 has 17 amino acids. Looked up from germline, CDR1 is MDHEN and CDR2 is SYDVKM.

This clonotype was observed a few times. The V and J genes are TRBV6-2 or TRBV6-3 and TRBJ2-1; D uncertain. The germline gives CDR1 MNHEY, CDR2 SVGEGT. The CDR3 has 15 amino acids. V shed 10 bases and J shed 3 bases, with 19 bases lying between them. The CDR3 here is CATTYDLLLYNEQFF. The CDR3 DNA follows: TGTGCCACTACGTATGACCTTCTACTCTACAATGAGCAGTTCTTC.

The gene calls are TRBV5-5 and TRBJ1-2; 7 positions agree with TRBD1. The CDR3 covers 14 residues. CDR1 is SGHKS and CDR2 is YYEKEE in the germline V gene (reference sequence). Trimming cost V 7 bases and J 5 bases; bases outside gene matches: 11. CDR3 region: CASRLEGAGYGYTF. Here the CDR3 DNA reads TGTGCCAGCCGCCTTGAGGGGGCGGGTTATGGCTACACCTTC. The whole variable domain, remainder taken from reference TRBV5-5 and TRBJ1-2, is DAGVTQSPTHLIKTRGQQVTLRCSPISGHKSVSWYQQVLGQGPQFIFQYYEKEERGRGNFPDRFSARQFPNYSSELNVNALLLGDSALYLCASRLEGAGYGYTFGSGTRLTVV.

The chain links TRBV11-2 to TRBJ2-1; D may correspond to TRBD1 or TRBD2 (5 bases each). Per germline, CDR1 SGHAT and CDR2 FQNNGV. Between the trimmed V and J ends, which lost 0 bases and 8 bases, there was a span of 14 bases. There are 15 residues in the CDR3. CDR3 sequence: CASSLDWTLGDEQFF. CDR3 nucleotides: TGTGCCAGCAGCTTAGATTGGACCCTGGGGGATGAGCAGTTCTTC.

The sample holds a few counts of this clonotype. The chain uses TRBV7-6 and TRBJ2-2, with 10 bases fitting TRBD1. The V and J ends lost 5 bases and 5 bases, in that order; junction bases with no gene match: 5. Germline V gene data show CDR1 as SGHVS and CDR2 as FNYEAQ. The CDR3 contains 15 residues. The CDR3 DNA reads as TGTGCCAGCAGCAGCCCGGGACAGGGGACCGGGGAGCTGTTTTTT. This gives the protein CASSSPGQGTGELFF.

The chain combines TRBV15 with TRBJ2-3; no clear D. The CDR3 is 14 amino acids. V was clipped by 6 bases and J by 0 bases, with 10 bases between them. From germline, CDR1 is LNHNV and CDR2 YYDKDF (reference sequence). Written as DNA, the CDR3 is TGTGCCACCAGAGCAGAATTTAGCACAGATACGCAGTATTTT. It yields the protein CATRAEFSTDTQYF. Filled out from reference TRBV15 and TRBJ2-3, the complete variable domain reads DAMVIQNPRYQVTQFGKPVTLSCSQTLNHNVMYWYQQKSSQAPKLLFHYYDKDFNNEADTPDNFQSRRPNTSFCFLDIRSPGLGDTAMYLCATRAEFSTDTQYFGPGTRLTVL.

This clonotype was detected ten times or more. As DNA, the CDR3 is TGCAGTGCTAGAGACCCTAGCTCCTACGAGCAGTACTTC. As protein: CSARDPSSYEQYF. The chain links TRBV20-1 to TRBJ2-7; D is undetermined. Germline lookup yields CDR1 DFQATT and CDR2 SNEGSKA (reference sequence). V lost 0 bases to trimming and J lost 0 bases, with 6 bases between them. CDR3 size: 13 residues.

This clonotype turned up a few times. The chain links TRBV4-2 to TRBJ1-5; D is perhaps TRBD1 (6 bases). Between the trimmed V and J ends, which lost 0 bases and 7 bases, there was a span of 19 bases. CDR3 length: 17 residues. Germline CDR1 and CDR2: LGHNA and YNFKEQ. CDR3 DNA sequence: TGTGCCAGCAGCCAAGATCTTCAGGGGCGCCCCGGGCAGCCCCAGCATTTT. It encodes CASSQDLQGRPGQPQHF.

This clonotype was seen a few times. The chain is built from TRBV30 and TRBJ2-7, with D possibly TRBD2 on 5 matching bases. V was pared by 5 bases and J by 6 bases, with 20 bases between. There are 14 residues in the CDR3. Germline loops: CDR1 GTSNPN, CDR2 SVGIG (reference sequence). CDR3 in amino acids: CAWAGGPPPGEQYF. CDR3 bases: TGTGCCTGGGCGGGTGGTCCGCCCCCGGGCGAGCAGTACTTC.

This clonotype turned up a few times. The chain has TRBV7-9 and TRBJ2-5; maybe TRBD1 (8 bases). The germline V gene encodes CDR1 SEHNR and CDR2 FQNEAQ (reference sequence). V lost 5 bases and J 7 bases, leaving 17 bases between the germline ends. The CDR3 covers 14 residues. The CDR3 sequence is CASSESTGGGTQYF. The DNA for the CDR3 is TGTGCCAGCAGCGAATCTACAGGGGGGGGGACCCAGTACTTC.